Shown below are 21 T cell receptor beta chains from a single sample sequenced in a study of T cell responses to AZD1222 COVID-19 vaccine. The data were produced by immunoSEQ multiplex PCR, yet TCRdb's version contains in-frame clones alone and is incomplete. The data hold roughly 120,000 clones, with approximately 85% observed a single time. Sequencing used peripheral blood, obtained 28 days after the second AZD1222 dose. The receptors originated from an adult who received the AZD1222 COVID-19 vaccine.

V and J are TRBV27 and TRBJ1-5, with 8 nucleotides matching TRBD1. The CDR3 consists of 17 residues. In germline, CDR1 is MNHEY, CDR2 SMNVEV (reference sequence). The junction had 13 bases not matched to a gene; V was cut back by 5 bases and J by 4 bases. The CDR3 spells CASSRALAGTGNQPQHF. Here the CDR3 DNA reads TGTGCCAGCAGTAGGGCCCTGGCCGGGACAGGTAATCAGCCCCAGCATTTT.

The V gene is TRBV29-1, the J gene TRBJ1-2; 11 bases are a match to TRBD1. V dropped 4 bases and J dropped 4; count of bases not matched to a gene: 2. The CDR3 is 13 residues long. Germline V gives CDR1 SQVTM, CDR2 ANQGSEA. CDR3 DNA sequence: TGCAGCGTTGGAGGGACAGGGGGCTATGGCTACACCTTC. Translating it yields CSVGGTGGYGYTF.

The chain has TRBV5-4 and TRBJ2-7, with 8 bases lining up with TRBD1. Germline V gene sequence: CDR1 SGHNT, CDR2 YYREEE (reference sequence). The CDR3 sequence is 15 residues long. The junction had 7 bases not matched to a gene; V was cut back by 4 bases and J by 1 base. CDR3 sequence reads: CASSQDRGRSYEQYF. CDR3 nucleotide sequence: TGTGCCAGCAGCCAAGACAGGGGTAGGTCCTACGAGCAGTACTTC.

The V and J genes are TRBV28 and TRBJ2-3; 7 nucleotides line up with TRBD2. Germline-derived CDR1 and CDR2 are MDHEN and SYDVKM. The V segment lost 1 base and the J segment 11 bases; nucleotides outside the gene matches: 18. CDR3 length equals 17 residues. The CDR3 DNA reads as TGTGCCAGCAGTTTATCCGACCCCAAGACTAGCCGTGGGGGGCAGTATTTT. It is translated as CASSLSDPKTSRGGQYF.

CDR3 sequence: CASSLTAEAFF. The CDR3 nucleotides read TGTGCCAGCAGTTTAACAGCTGAAGCTTTCTTT. The chain couples TRBV6-2 or TRBV6-3 to TRBJ1-1; no clear D gene. Germline V gives CDR1 MNHEY, CDR2 SVGEGT. Trimming removed 4 bases at V and 6 bases at J, with 6 bases between. The CDR3 is 11 residues long.

This sequence joins TRBV5-6 and TRBJ1-5; D may be TRBD1 (6 bases). The CDR3 sequence is 14 residues long. CDR1 is SGHDT and CDR2 is YYEEEE in the germline V gene. Trimming pared 2 bases from V and 3 bases from J, leaving 9 bases between. The CDR3 DNA reads as TGTGCCAGCAGCTTAAGACAGGCCAATCAGCCCCAGCATTTT. This encodes CASSLRQANQPQHF.

The chain links TRBV28 to TRBJ1-6, with a possible D match to TRBD1 (5 bases). Germline V gene data show CDR1 as MDHEN and CDR2 as SYDVKM. The V end lost 5 bases, the J end lost 8 bases, and 16 bases lay between the germline ends. This CDR3 contains 15 residues. DNA of the CDR3: TGTGCCAGCAGTGTCCGACAGACGGGTTATTCACCCCTCCACTTT. Translated, it gives CASSVRQTGYSPLHF.

V gene TRBV9 combines with J gene TRBJ1-5; the match to TRBD1 covers 11 bases. CDR1 is SGDLS and CDR2 is YYNGEE in the germline V gene. CDR3 size: 16 residues. With V trimmed by 3 bases and J by 4 bases, 6 bases remained unmatched. CDR3 nucleotide sequence: TGTGCCAGCAGCGCAGGACAGGGGGCGGAAAATCAGCCCCAGCATTTT. Translating it yields CASSAGQGAENQPQHF. Full variable domain (outside the CDR3, taken from reference TRBV9 and TRBJ1-5): DSGVTQTPKHLITATGQRVTLRCSPRSGDLSVYWYQQSLDQGLQFLIQYYNGEERAKGNILERFSAQQFPDLHSELNLSSLELGDSALYFCASSAGQGAENQPQHFGDGTRLSIL.

CDR3 sequence reads: CASSRLAGGGDEQFF. In nucleotides, the CDR3 is TGTGCCAGCAGCCGTCTAGCGGGGGGCGGAGATGAGCAGTTCTTC. This chain links TRBV11-2 with TRBJ2-1; 11 positions match TRBD2. CDR1 and CDR2 (germline): SGHAT, FQNNGV. This CDR3 region has 15 residues. J gave up 8 bases and V 5 bases, and 8 bases lay outside the gene matches.

The chain employs TRBV28 and TRBJ2-5, with TRBD1 matching 7 bases. Per the germline V gene, CDR1 is MDHEN and CDR2 is SYDVKM. The V and J ends lost 7 bases and 1 base, in that order; junction bases with no gene match: 6. The CDR3 covers 14 residues. In DNA form, the CDR3 reads TGTGCCAGCACCTCGACAGGGATCCAAGAGACCCAGTACTTC. This sequence encodes CASTSTGIQETQYF.

The V and J genes are TRBV7-2 and TRBJ1-1; maybe TRBD1 (5 bases). The V gene's germline CDR1 is SGHTA and CDR2 FQGNSA. The V gene lost 3 bases and the J gene lost 6 bases, with 11 bases spanning the gap. CDR3 length equals 13 residues. The CDR3 coding sequence is TGTGCCAGCAGCTTTGGGGGAACAGCTGAAGCTTTCTTT. It yields the protein CASSFGGTAEAFF.

This rearrangement joins TRBV5-1 to TRBJ1-1; D uncertain. The CDR3 extends over 14 amino acids. Deletions cut 0 bases from V and 6 bases from J, with 12 bases between. Looked up from germline, CDR1 is SGHRS and CDR2 is YFSETQ. The CDR3 nucleotides are TGCGCCAGCAGCTTGGCGATGGGGTCTCCTGAAGCTTTCTTT. It is translated as CASSLAMGSPEAFF.

The CDR3 DNA follows: TGTGCCAGCAGCTTGCTCGGAGTTCTGGGTCTGGAAGCTTTCTTT. Protein product: CASSLLGVLGLEAFF. The rearrangement uses TRBV5-6 and TRBJ1-1; no reliable D call. Germline CDR1 reads SGHDT; CDR2 reads YYEEEE. The CDR3 is made up of 15 amino acids. V dropped 1 base and J dropped 8 bases, with 18 bases sitting between them.

V is TRBV27 and J is TRBJ2-7; D not resolved. There are 13 residues in the CDR3. CDR1 is MNHEY and CDR2 is SMNVEV in the germline V gene (reference sequence). Trimming stripped 2 bases from V and 2 bases from J, with 7 bases between. The DNA of the CDR3 is TGTGCCAGCAGTTTAGGGCCTACCTACGAGCAGTACTTC. This codes for CASSLGPTYEQYF.

The chain has TRBV6-5 and TRBJ2-4, with D maybe TRBD1 (5 bases). CDR3 length: 14 residues. Germline V gene data show CDR1 as MNHEY and CDR2 as SVGAGI. Trimming removed 7 bases at V and 5 bases at J, with 15 bases between. The CDR3 here is CASKTDPQQNIQYF. For the CDR3, the DNA is TGTGCCAGCAAGACAGACCCTCAACAAAACATTCAGTACTTC.

The chain is built from TRBV9 and TRBJ2-1, with 8 positions matching TRBD1. With 0 bases clipped from V and 7 bases from J, the junction kept 3 bases outside the gene matches. From germline, CDR1 is SGDLS and CDR2 YYNGEE. This CDR3 spans 14 amino acids. CDR3 in DNA: TGTGCCAGCAGCGTAGCACAGGGGGAGAATGAGCAGTTCTTC. The encoded protein is CASSVAQGENEQFF.

The chain joins TRBV27 to TRBJ1-4; D call uncertain. V shed 6 bases and J shed 0 bases, with 23 bases lying between them. The CDR3 length is 19 residues. Germline V lookup: CDR1 MNHEY, CDR2 SMNVEV (reference sequence). The CDR3 reads CASRRVRPTVVTTNEKLFF. The DNA for the CDR3 is TGTGCCAGCAGGAGGGTCCGCCCCACCGTTGTCACAACTAATGAAAAACTGTTTTTT. Looking up the rest from reference TRBV27 and TRBJ1-4 gives the full variable domain: EAQVTQNPRYLITVTGKKLTVTCSQNMNHEYMSWYRQDPGLGLRQIYYSMNVEVTDKGDVPEGYKVSRKEKRNFPLILESPSPNQTSLYFCASRRVRPTVVTTNEKLFFGSGTQLSVL.

The rearrangement uses TRBV20-1 and TRBJ1-2; D gene uncertain. The CDR3 contains 11 residues. Germline-derived CDR1 and CDR2 are DFQATT and SNEGSKA (reference sequence). V shed 3 bases and J shed 4 bases, with 6 bases lying between them. In DNA, the CDR3 is TGCAGTGCTAGGTACTTCTATGGCTACACCTTC. Residues: CSARYFYGYTF.

This clone has a handful of counts. The V call is TRBV7-3, the J call TRBJ2-2, with D unresolved. CDR1 and CDR2 (germline): SGHTA, FQGTGA. V was cut by 3 bases and J by 7 bases, with 6 bases left in between. The CDR3 has 12 amino acids. The CDR3 coding sequence is TGTGCCAGCAGCTTCAGTCGCGGGGAGCTGTTTTTT. Translating gives CASSFSRGELFF.

A single count supports this clone. This chain connects TRBV3-1 (or the pseudogene TRBV3-2) to TRBJ2-1; 7 bases fit TRBD1. V trimming: 4 bases; J trimming: 8 bases; junction bases outside the gene matches: 2. Germline CDR1 reads LGHDT; CDR2 reads YNNKEL (reference sequence). This CDR3 comprises 12 residues. As DNA, the CDR3 is TGTGCCAGCAGCCTAGGGGGCTATGAGCAGTTCTTC. It specifies CASSLGGYEQFF.

In this sample, this clone turned up a few times. The rearrangement uses TRBV18 and TRBJ2-4, with D unresolved. The V end was cut by 3 bases, the J end by 0 bases, with 9 bases between. This CDR3 is built from 15 residues. Germline CDR1 KGHSH, CDR2 LQKENI. The CDR3 DNA reads TGTGCCAGCTCACCCGCCATTCTAGCCAAAAACATTCAGTACTTC. This codes for CASSPAILAKNIQYF.